This T cell receptor beta chain derives from a study of OX40 agonist ivuxolimab in advanced cancers. About the study: Prior checkpoint blockade (anti-PD-1, anti-PD-L1 or anti-CTLA-4) was permitted; under 50% had it.

The sample holds one count of this clone. Antigen specificity is unknown. Sequencing used immunoSEQ multiplex PCR; TCRdb keeps in-frame clones, though not all of them. Of about 70,000 clones listed, approximately 82% were seen once; the top ten hold 6% to 8%. The CDR3 contains 13 residues. CDR1 SGHNT and CDR2 YENEEA come from the germline V gene. V lost 2 bases and J lost 8, with 7 bases in between. Study results and limitations: Circulating CD4+ and CD8+ T cells showed clonal expansion by week 6 at 0.1 to 3.0 mg/kg. Expanded peripheral T cell antigen specificity was not determined. CD8+ T cells (on average) carried more expanded clones than CD4+ T cells.

The gene calls are TRBV11-3 and TRBJ1-6; D unresolved. The sequence derives from an adult with an advanced solid tumor such as melanoma, head and neck, liver or kidney cancer. The material sequenced was CD4+ or CD8+ T cells sorted from blood, taken in a trial of the OX40 agonist ivuxolimab. The CDR3 coding sequence is TGTGCCAGCAGCTTAAACTTTGATTCACCCCTCCACTTT. It encodes CASSLNFDSPLHF. The variable domain in full, completed from reference TRBV11-3 and TRBJ1-6, reads EAGVVQSPRYKIIEKKQPVAFWCNPISGHNTLYWYLQNLGQGPELLIRYENEEAVDDSQLPKDRFSAERLKGVDSTLKIQPAELGDSAVYLCASSLNFDSPLHFGNGTRLTVT.